The rows below give T cell receptor beta chains drawn from one sample of a study of T cells in Graves' hyperthyroidism and ophthalmopathy. Each CDR3 protein gets one entry after TCRdb re-called the multiplex PCR reads with MiXCR. Of more than 550,000 distinct CDR3 sequences in the sample, under 20% were seen once. What was sequenced was blood. The source of these receptors is a woman aged 50 to 60 with Graves' hyperthyroidism that later progressed to Graves' ophthalmopathy. Each CDR3 is given with its conserved first and last residue. The D gene is left open where the match is weak. Clone size is not always given. Where it is, it says once, few, many or a class for expanded clones.

J: TRBJ1-1; D: NA; V: TRBV2; size: few; CDR3: CASSEEGRPNTEAFF; DNA: TGTGCCAGCAGTGAAGAGGGACGGCCGAACACTGAAGCTTTCTTT
J: TRBJ2-7; D: TRBD1; V: TRBV2; size: many; CDR3: CASSMDRDHEQYF; DNA: TGTGCCAGCAGTATGGACAGGGACCACGAGCAGTACTTC
J: TRBJ1-4; D: NA; V: TRBV4-1; size: few; CDR3: CASSQDSTKNEKLFF; DNA: TGCGCCAGCAGCCAAGATTCCACGAAGAATGAAAAACTGTTTTTT
J: TRBJ2-6; D: NA; V: TRBV29-1; size: few; CDR3: CSADGVPGANVLTF; DNA: TGCAGCGCTGACGGAGTACCTGGGGCCAACGTCCTGACTTTC
J: TRBJ2-7; D: NA; V: TRBV13; size: few; CDR3: CASSLGWGGPNEQYF; DNA: TGTGCCAGCAGCTTAGGTTGGGGGGGGCCCAACGAGCAGTACTTC
J: TRBJ1-1; D: NA; V: TRBV6-2/TRBV6-3; size: few; CDR3: CASTKNGANTEAFF; DNA: TGTGCCAGCACCAAGAATGGGGCGAACACTGAAGCTTTCTTT
J: TRBJ2-5; D: NA; V: TRBV13; size: NA; CDR3: CASSPQGGPQETQYF; DNA: TGTGCCAGCAGCCCTCAGGGGGGGCCCCAAGAGACCCAGTACTTC
J: TRBJ2-1; D: NA; V: TRBV11-3; size: many; CDR3: CASSWGVGPSSYNEQFF; DNA: TGTGCCAGCAGCTGGGGAGTAGGGCCGAGCTCCTACAATGAGCAGTTCTTC
J: TRBJ2-2; D: NA; V: TRBV11-3; size: many; CDR3: CASRSSGELFF; DNA: TGTGCCAGCAGGTCGTCCGGGGAGCTGTTTTTT
J: TRBJ2-1; D: NA; V: TRBV15; size: many; CDR3: CATSLGAPGVYNEQFF; DNA: TGTGCCACTTCTTTGGGGGCTCCCGGAGTATACAATGAGCAGTTCTTC
J: TRBJ1-6; D: TRBD1; V: TRBV6-6; size: many; CDR3: CASSYSGQEGKGDSPLHF; DNA: TGTGCCAGCAGTTACTCCGGACAGGAGGGAAAGGGTGATTCACCCCTCCACTTT
J: TRBJ2-2; D: TRBD2; V: TRBV6-1; size: few; CDR3: CASNLAGINTGELFF; DNA: TGTGCCAGCAATCTAGCGGGGATCAATACCGGGGAGCTGTTTTTT
J: TRBJ2-4; D: NA; V: TRBV7-9; size: many; CDR3: CASSLEGNIQYF; DNA: TGTGCCAGCAGCTTAGAGGGGAACATTCAGTACTTC
J: TRBJ2-6; D: NA; V: TRBV5-1; size: few; CDR3: CASSLNPISGANVLTF; DNA: TGCGCCAGCAGCTTGAACCCTATCTCTGGGGCCAACGTCCTGACTTTC
J: TRBJ1-2; D: TRBD1; V: TRBV7-9; size: many; CDR3: CASSLSGTAGHGYTF; DNA: TGTGCCAGCAGCTTATCCGGGACAGCGGGCCATGGCTACACCTTC
J: TRBJ1-6; D: NA; V: TRBV14; size: NA; CDR3: CASSLGPINSPLHF; DNA: TGTGCCAGCAGCCTCGGGCCGATAAATTCACCCCTCCACTTT
J: TRBJ2-3; D: NA; V: TRBV3-1; size: many; CDR3: CASSLGEHYTDTQYF; DNA: TGTGCCAGCAGCCTTGGGGAGCATTACACAGATACGCAGTATTTT
J: TRBJ1-5; D: TRBD1; V: TRBV12-3/TRBV12-4; size: many; CDR3: CASSLGQGERQPQHF; DNA: TGTGCCAGCAGTCTCGGACAGGGGGAACGTCAGCCCCAGCATTTT
J: TRBJ2-7; D: NA; V: TRBV27; size: NA; CDR3: CASSFAEDYEQYF; DNA: TGTGCCAGCAGTTTTGCCGAAGACTACGAGCAGTACTTC
J: TRBJ1-2; D: TRBD1; V: TRBV20-1; size: many; CDR3: CSARDRGTNYGYTF; DNA: TGCAGTGCTAGAGACAGGGGGACCAACTATGGCTACACCTTC